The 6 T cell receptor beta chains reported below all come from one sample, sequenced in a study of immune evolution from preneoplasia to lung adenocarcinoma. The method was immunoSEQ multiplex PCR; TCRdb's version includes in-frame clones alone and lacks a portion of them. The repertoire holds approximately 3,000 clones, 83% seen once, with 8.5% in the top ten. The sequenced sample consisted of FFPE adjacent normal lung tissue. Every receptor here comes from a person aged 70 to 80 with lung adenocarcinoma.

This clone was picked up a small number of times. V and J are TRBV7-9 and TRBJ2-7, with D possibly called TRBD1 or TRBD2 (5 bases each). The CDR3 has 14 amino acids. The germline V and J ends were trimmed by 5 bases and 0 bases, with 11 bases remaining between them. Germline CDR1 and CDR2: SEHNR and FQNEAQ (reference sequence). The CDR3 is CASSTGTVSYEQYF. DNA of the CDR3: TGTGCCAGCAGCACTGGGACGGTCTCCTACGAGCAGTACTTC.

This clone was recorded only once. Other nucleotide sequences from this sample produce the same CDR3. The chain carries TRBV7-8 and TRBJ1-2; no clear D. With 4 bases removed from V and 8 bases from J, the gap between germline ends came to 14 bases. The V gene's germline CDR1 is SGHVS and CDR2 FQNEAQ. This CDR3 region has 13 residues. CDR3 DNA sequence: TGTGCCAGCAGCTCTTCAGACCAAAGGGGCTACACCTTC. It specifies CASSSSDQRGYTF.

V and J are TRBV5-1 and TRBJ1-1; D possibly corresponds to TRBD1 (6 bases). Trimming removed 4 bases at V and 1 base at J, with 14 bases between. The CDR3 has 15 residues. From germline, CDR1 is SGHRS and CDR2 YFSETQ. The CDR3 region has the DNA TGCGCCAGCAGCGCAGCAGGGGCGTCGAACACTGAAGCTTTCTTT. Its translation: CASSAAGASNTEAFF.

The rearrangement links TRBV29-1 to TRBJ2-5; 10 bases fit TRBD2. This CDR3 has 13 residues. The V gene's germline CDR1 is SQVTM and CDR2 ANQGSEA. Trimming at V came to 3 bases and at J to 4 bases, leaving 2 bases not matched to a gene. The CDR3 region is CSVDIAGGETQYF. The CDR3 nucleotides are TGCAGCGTTGACATAGCGGGGGGAGAGACCCAGTACTTC.

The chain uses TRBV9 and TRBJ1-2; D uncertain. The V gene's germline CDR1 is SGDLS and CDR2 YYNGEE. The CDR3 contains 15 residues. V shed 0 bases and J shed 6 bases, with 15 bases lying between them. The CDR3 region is CASSVEAGGYNGYTF. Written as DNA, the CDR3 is TGTGCCAGCAGCGTAGAGGCCGGCGGCTATAATGGCTACACCTTC.

The CDR3 nucleotides read TGTGCCAGCAGCTTAGGAACCTACAATGAGCAGTTCTTC. Its translation: CASSLGTYNEQFF. The chain has TRBV11-2 and TRBJ2-1, with unresolved D. The CDR3 runs to 13 residues. V was shortened by 1 base and J by 2 bases, with 3 bases between the two germline ends. Germline assignment: CDR1 SGHAT and CDR2 FQNNGV.